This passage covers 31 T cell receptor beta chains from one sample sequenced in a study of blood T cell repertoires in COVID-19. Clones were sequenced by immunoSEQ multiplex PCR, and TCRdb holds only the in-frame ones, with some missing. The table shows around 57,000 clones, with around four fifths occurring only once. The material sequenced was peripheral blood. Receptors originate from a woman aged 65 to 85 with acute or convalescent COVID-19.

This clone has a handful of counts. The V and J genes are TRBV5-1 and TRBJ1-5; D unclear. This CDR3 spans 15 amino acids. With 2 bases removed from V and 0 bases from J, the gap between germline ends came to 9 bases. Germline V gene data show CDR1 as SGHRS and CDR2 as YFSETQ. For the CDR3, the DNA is TGCGCCAGCAGCTTAGATTCTAATAGCAATCAGCCCCAGCATTTT. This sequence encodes CASSLDSNSNQPQHF.

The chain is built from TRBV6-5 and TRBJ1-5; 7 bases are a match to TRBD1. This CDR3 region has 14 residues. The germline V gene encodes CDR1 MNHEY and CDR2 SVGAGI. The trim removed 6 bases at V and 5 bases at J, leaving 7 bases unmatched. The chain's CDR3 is CASRRQGRDQPQHF. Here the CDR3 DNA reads TGTGCCAGCAGGCGACAGGGTAGGGATCAGCCCCAGCATTTT.

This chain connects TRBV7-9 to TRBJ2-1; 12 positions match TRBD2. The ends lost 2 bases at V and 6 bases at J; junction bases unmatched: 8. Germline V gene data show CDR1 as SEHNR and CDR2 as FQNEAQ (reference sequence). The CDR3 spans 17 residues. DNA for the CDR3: TGTGCCAGCAGCTTACGCGTGTCTAGCGGGGGGGCCAATGAGCAGTTCTTC. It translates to CASSLRVSSGGANEQFF.

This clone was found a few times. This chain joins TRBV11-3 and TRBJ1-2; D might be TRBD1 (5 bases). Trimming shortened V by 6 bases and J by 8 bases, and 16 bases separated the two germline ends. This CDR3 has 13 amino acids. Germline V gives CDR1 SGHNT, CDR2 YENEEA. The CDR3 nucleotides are TGTGCCAGCAGTCGGGACTCCGGAGGAGGCTACACCTTC. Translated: CASSRDSGGGYTF.

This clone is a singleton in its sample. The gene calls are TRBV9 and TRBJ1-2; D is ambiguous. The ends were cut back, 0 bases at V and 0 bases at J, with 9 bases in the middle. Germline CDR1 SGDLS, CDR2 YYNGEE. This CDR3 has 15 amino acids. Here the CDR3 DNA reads TGTGCCAGCAGCGTAGCGGAGGCTGCTAACTATGGCTACACCTTC. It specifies CASSVAEAANYGYTF.

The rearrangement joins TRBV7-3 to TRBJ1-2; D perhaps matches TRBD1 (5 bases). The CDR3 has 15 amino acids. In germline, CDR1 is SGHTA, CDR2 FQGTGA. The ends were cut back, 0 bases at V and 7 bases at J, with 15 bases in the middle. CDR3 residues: CASSLTATVSSGYTF. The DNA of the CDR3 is TGTGCCAGCAGCTTAACCGCGACAGTGAGCTCTGGCTACACCTTC.

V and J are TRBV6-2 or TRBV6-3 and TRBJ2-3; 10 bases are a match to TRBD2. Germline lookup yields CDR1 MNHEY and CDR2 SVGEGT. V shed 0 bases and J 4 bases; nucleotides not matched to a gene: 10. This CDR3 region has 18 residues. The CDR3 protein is CASSYSPLAGGDSDTQYF. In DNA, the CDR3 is TGTGCCAGCAGTTACTCCCCTTTAGCGGGGGGAGATTCAGATACGCAGTATTTT.

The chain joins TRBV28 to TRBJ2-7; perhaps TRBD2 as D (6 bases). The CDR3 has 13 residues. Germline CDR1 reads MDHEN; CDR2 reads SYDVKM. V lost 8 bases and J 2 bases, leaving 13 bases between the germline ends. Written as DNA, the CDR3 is TGTGCCAGCCTCAGTAGCGGTACCTACGAGCAGTACTTC. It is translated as CASLSSGTYEQYF.

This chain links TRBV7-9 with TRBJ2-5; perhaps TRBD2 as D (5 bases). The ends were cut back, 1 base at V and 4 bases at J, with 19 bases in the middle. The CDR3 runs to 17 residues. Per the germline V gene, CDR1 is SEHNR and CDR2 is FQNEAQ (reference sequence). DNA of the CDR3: TGTGCCAGCAGCTTAGGGAAGGCGGGCCGGGGTCGAGAGACCCAGTACTTC. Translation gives CASSLGKAGRGRETQYF.

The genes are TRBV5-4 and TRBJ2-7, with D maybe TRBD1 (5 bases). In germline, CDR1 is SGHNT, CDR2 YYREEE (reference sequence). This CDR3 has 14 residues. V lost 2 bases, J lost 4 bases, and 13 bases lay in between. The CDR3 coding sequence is TGTGCCAGCAGCTTCCCAGGGAACCAGTACGAGCAGTACTTC. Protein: CASSFPGNQYEQYF.

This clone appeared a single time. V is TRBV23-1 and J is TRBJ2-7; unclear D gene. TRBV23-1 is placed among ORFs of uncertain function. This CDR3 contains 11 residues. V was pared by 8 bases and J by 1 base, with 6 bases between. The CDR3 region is CASLRSYEQYF. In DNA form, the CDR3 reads TGCGCCAGCTTGCGATCCTACGAGCAGTACTTC.

CDR3 sequence reads: CASLGQAKVSPLHF. CDR3 in DNA: TGTGCCAGTCTAGGACAGGCTAAAGTTTCACCCCTCCACTTT. The chain is built from TRBV27 and TRBJ1-6, with 7 bases aligning to TRBD1. Germline CDR1 is MNHEY and CDR2 is SMNVEV (reference sequence). The CDR3 covers 14 residues. Unmatched junction bases numbered 11, after V lost 9 bases and J lost 9 bases.

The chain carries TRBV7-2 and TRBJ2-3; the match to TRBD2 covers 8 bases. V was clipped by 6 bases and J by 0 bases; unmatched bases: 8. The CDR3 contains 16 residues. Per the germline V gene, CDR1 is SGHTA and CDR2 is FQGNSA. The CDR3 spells CASRESGGRSTDTQYF. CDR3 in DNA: TGTGCCAGCAGGGAGAGCGGGGGTCGAAGCACAGATACGCAGTATTTT.

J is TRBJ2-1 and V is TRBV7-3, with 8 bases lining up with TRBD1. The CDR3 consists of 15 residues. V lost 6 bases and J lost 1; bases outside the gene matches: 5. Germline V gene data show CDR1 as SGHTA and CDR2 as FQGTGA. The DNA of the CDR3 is TGTGCCAGCAGTCGCGGACAGGGTTCCTACAATGAGCAGTTCTTC. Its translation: CASSRGQGSYNEQFF.

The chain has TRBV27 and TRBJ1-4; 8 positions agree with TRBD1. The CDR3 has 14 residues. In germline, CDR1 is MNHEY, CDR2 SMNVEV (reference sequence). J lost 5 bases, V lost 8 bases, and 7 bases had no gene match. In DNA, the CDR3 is TGTGCCAGCGGCCACAGGGGGGTAAATGAAAAACTGTTTTTT. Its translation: CASGHRGVNEKLFF.

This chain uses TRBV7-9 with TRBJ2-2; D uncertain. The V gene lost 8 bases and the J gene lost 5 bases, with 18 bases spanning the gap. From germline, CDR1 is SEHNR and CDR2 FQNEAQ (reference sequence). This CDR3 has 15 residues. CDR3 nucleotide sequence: TGTGCCAGCCGACCGTTGTGGATGGAGACCGGGGAGCTGTTTTTT. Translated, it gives CASRPLWMETGELFF.

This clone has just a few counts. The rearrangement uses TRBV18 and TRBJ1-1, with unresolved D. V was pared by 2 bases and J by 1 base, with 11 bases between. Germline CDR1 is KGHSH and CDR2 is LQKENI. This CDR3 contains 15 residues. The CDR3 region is CASSPLGLANTEAFF. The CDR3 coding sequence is TGTGCCAGCTCACCATTAGGACTGGCGAACACTGAAGCTTTCTTT.

In DNA, the CDR3 is TGTGCCACCAGCAGAGATCTTCGGACCGGGGAGCTGTTTTTT. Amino acid sequence: CATSRDLRTGELFF. This chain links TRBV15 with TRBJ2-2; D is ambiguous. The V end was cut by 0 bases, the J end by 5 bases, with 7 bases between. The germline CDR1 and CDR2 sequences are LNHNV and YYDKDF (reference sequence). There are 14 residues in the CDR3.

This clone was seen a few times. The CDR3 coding sequence is TGTGCCAGCAGTTACTCGAGACTAGTGGAGACCCAGTACTTC. Its protein product is CASSYSRLVETQYF. The chain joins TRBV6-2 or TRBV6-3 to TRBJ2-5, with D possibly TRBD2 on 6 matching bases. V was pared by 0 bases and J by 5 bases, with 10 bases between. This CDR3 comprises 14 residues. Germline V lookup: CDR1 MNHEY, CDR2 SVGEGT.

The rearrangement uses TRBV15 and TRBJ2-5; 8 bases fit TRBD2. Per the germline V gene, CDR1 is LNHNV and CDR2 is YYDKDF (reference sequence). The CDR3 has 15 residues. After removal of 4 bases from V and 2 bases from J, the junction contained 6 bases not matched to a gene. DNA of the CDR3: TGTGCCACCAGCATTATTACTAGCGGACAAGAGACCCAGTACTTC. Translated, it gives CATSIITSGQETQYF.

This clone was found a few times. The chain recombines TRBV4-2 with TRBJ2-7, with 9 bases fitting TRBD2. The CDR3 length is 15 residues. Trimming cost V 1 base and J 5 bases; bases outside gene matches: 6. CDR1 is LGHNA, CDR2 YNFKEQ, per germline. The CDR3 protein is CASSQAGGGADEQYF. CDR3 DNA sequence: TGTGCCAGCAGCCAAGCTGGCGGGGGGGCGGACGAGCAGTACTTC.

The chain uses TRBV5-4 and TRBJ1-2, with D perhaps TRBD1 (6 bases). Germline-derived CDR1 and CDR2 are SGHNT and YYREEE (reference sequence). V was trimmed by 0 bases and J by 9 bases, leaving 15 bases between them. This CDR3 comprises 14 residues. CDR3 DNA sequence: TGTGCCAGCAGCTTGGAACAGGGAAGGGGTAGCTACACCTTC. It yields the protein CASSLEQGRGSYTF.

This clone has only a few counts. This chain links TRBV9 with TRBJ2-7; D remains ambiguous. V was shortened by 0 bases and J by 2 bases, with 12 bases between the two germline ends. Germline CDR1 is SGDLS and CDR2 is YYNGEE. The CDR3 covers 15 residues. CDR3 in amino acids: CASSVVSFEAYEQYF. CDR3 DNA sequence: TGTGCCAGCAGCGTAGTGTCATTCGAGGCCTACGAGCAGTACTTC. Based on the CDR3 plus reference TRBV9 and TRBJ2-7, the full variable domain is DSGVTQTPKHLITATGQRVTLRCSPRSGDLSVYWYQQSLDQGLQFLIQYYNGEERAKGNILERFSAQQFPDLHSELNLSSLELGDSALYFCASSVVSFEAYEQYFGPGTRLTVT.

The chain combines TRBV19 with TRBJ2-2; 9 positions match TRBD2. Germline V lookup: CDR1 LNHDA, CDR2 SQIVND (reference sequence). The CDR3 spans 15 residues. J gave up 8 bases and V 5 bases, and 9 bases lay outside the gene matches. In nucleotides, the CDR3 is TGTGCCAGTAGTTCGGGACTAGCCGCTGAGGGGGAGCTGTTTTTT. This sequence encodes CASSSGLAAEGELFF.

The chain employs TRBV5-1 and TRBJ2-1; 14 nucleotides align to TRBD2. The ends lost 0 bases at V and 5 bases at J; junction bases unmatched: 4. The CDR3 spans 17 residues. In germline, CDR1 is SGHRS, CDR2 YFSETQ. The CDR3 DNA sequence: TGCGCCAGCAGCTTGGGACTAGCGGGGGGGATAGACAATGAGCAGTTCTTC. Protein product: CASSLGLAGGIDNEQFF.

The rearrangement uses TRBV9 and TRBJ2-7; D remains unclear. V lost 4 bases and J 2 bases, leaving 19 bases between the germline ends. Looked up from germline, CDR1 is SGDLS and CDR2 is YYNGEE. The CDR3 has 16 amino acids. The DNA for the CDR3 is TGTGCCAGCAGCAAAGGTCCCTCGGCAGGCACCTACGAGCAGTACTTC. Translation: CASSKGPSAGTYEQYF.

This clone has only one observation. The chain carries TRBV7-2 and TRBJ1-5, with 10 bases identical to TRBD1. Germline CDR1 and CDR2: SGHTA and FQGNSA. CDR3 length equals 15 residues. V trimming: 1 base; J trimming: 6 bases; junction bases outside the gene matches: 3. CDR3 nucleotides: TGTGCCAGCAGCTTAGAGGGACAGGGGCCTCAGCCCCAGCATTTT. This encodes CASSLEGQGPQPQHF.

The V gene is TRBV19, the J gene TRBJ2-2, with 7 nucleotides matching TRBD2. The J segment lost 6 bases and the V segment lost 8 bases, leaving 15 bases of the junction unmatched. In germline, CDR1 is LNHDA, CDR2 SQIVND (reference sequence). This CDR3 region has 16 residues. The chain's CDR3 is CASGVPGTNRPGELFF. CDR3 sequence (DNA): TGTGCCAGTGGAGTCCCCGGGACTAATAGGCCCGGGGAGCTGTTTTTT.

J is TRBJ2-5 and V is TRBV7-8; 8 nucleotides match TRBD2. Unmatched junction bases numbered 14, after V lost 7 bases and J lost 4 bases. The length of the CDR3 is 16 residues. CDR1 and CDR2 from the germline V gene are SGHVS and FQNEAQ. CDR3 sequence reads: CASTQNGGAMLETQYF. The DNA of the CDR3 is TGTGCCAGCACCCAGAACGGGGGGGCCATGTTAGAGACCCAGTACTTC. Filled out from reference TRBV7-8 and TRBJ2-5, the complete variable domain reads GAGVSQSPRYKVAKRGQDVALRCDPISGHVSLFWYQQALGQGPEFLTYFQNEAQLDKSGLPSDRFFAERPEGSVSTLKIQRTQQEDSAVYLCASTQNGGAMLETQYFGPGTRLLVL.

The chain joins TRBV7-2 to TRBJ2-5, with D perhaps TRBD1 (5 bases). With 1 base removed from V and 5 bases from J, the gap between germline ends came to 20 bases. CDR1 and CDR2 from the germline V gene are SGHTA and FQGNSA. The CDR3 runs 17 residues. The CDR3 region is CASSLVGRASFGETQYF. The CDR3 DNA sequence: TGTGCCAGCAGCTTAGTGGGCAGGGCTTCCTTTGGGGAGACCCAGTACTTC.

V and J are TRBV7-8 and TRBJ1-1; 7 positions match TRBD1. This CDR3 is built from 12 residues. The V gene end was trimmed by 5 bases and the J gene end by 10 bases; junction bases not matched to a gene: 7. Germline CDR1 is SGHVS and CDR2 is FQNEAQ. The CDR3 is CASSRGQAGAFF. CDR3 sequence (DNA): TGTGCCAGCAGCCGTGGACAGGCGGGAGCTTTCTTT.